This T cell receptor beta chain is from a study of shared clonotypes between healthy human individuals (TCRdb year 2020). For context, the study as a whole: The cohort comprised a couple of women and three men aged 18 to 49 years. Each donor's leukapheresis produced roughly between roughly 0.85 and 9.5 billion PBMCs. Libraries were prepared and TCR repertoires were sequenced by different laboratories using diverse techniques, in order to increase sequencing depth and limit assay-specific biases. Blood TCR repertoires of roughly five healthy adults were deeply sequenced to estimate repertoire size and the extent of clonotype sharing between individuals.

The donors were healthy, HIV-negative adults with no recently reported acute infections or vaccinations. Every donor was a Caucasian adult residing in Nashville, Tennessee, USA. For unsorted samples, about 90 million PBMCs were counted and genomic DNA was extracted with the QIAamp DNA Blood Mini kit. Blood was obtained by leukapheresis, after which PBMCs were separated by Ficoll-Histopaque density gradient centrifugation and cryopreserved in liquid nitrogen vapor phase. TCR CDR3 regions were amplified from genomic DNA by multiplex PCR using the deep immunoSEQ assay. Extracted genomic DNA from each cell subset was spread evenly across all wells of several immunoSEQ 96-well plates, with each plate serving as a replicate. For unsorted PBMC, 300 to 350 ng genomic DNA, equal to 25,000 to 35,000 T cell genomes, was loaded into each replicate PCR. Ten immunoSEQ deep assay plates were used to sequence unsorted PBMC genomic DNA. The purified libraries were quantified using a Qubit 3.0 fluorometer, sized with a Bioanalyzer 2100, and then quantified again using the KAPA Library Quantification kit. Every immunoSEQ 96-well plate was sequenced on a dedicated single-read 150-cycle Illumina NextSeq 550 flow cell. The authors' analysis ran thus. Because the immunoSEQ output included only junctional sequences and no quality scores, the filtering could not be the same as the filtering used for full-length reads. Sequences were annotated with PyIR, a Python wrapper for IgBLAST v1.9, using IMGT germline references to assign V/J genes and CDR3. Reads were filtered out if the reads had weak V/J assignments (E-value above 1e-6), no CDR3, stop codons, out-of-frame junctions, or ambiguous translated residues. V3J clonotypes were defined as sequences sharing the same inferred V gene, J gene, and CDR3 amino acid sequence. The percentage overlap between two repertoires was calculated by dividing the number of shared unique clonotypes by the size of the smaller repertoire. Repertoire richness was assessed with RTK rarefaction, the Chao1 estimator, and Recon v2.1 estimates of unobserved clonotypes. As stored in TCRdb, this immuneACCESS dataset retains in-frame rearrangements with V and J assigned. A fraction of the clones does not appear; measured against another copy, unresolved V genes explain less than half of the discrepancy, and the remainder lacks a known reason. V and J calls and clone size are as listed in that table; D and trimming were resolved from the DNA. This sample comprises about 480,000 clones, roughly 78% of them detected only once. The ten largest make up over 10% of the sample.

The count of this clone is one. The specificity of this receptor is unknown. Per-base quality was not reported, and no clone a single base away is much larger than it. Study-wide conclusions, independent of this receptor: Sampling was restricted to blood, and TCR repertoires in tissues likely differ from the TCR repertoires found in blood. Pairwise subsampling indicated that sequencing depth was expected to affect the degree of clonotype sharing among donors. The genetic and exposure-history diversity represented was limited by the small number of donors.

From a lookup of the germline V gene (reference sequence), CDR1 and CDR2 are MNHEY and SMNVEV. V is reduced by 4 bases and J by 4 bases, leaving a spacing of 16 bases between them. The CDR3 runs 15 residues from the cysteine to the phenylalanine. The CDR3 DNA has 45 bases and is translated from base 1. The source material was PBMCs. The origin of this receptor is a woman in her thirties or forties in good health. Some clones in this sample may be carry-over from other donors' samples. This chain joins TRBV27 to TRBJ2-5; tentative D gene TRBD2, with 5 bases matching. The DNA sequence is TGTGCCAGCAGTTCAATAGGACGAGGGTCAGAGACCCAGTACTTC. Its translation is CASSSIGRGSETQYF.